These 25 T cell receptor beta chains originate from one sample sequenced in a study of shared clonotypes between healthy human individuals. The protocol was immunoSEQ multiplex PCR, while the TCRdb copy is restricted to in-frame clones and leaves out a portion. The sample consists of about 680,000 clones, roughly 78% of them appearing once. The specimen sequenced was memory CD4+ T cells sorted from blood. Subset reported: CD45RA-negative fraction. These receptors all stem from a woman aged 30 to 39 in good health.

The chain employs TRBV27 and TRBJ2-7; 14 bases agree with TRBD2. From germline, CDR1 is MNHEY and CDR2 SMNVEV (reference sequence). The CDR3 has 18 residues. The trim removed 8 bases at V and 4 bases at J, leaving 16 bases unmatched. CDR3 residues: CASSKRAGTSGSLYEQYF. For the CDR3, the DNA is TGTGCCAGCTCTAAACGCGCCGGGACTAGCGGGAGTCTATACGAGCAGTACTTC.

The chain joins TRBV5-1 to TRBJ2-1, with D possibly matching TRBD2 (6 bases). Trimming removed 4 bases from V and 0 bases from J, with 11 bases in between. The CDR3 is 15 residues long. Germline CDR1 is SGHRS and CDR2 is YFSETQ. The CDR3 DNA reads as TGCGCCAGCAGCCAACTTAGCGGCTCCTACAATGAGCAGTTCTTC. This gives the protein CASSQLSGSYNEQFF.

This clone was recorded only once. V usage is TRBV21-1 and J usage is TRBJ1-4. TRBV21-1 is given as a pseudogene. This CDR3 is built from 17 residues. The CDR3 DNA reads TGTGCCAGCAACTTCATCGGGGGACTCTCCCGAGGTGAAAAACTGTTTTTT. This gives the protein CASNFIGGLSRGEKLFF.

The chain's CDR3 is CASSPLSDSDTQYF. CDR3 DNA sequence: TGTGCCAGCAGCCCACTATCCGACAGTGATACGCAGTATTTT. J is TRBJ2-3 and V is TRBV7-9, with D perhaps TRBD1 (5 bases). The germline CDR1 and CDR2 sequences are SEHNR and FQNEAQ (reference sequence). The CDR3 has 14 amino acids. V was pared by 5 bases and J by 6 bases, with 15 bases between.

This rearrangement joins TRBV12-5 to TRBJ2-1, with a possible D match to TRBD2 (5 bases). The V and J ends lost 3 bases and 0 bases respectively, with 18 bases between them. CDR3 size: 18 residues. Germline V CDR1 and CDR2: LGHNT, FRNRAP. The CDR3 sequence: CASGFRSALSYSYNEQFF. The DNA for the CDR3 is TGTGCTAGTGGTTTTCGTAGCGCTTTATCTTACTCCTACAATGAGCAGTTCTTC.

This rearrangement joins TRBV19 to TRBJ2-1, with TRBD2 matching over 8 bases. With 5 bases clipped from V and 4 bases from J, the junction kept 13 bases outside the gene matches. Germline-derived CDR1 and CDR2 are LNHDA and SQIVND (reference sequence). This CDR3 is 17 amino acids long. CDR3 in DNA: TGTGCCAGTAGTGGTACGGGAGGGCCGTTCTCTTACAATGAGCAGTTCTTC. It encodes CASSGTGGPFSYNEQFF.

CDR3 protein: CASSQEWGEQFF. Written as DNA, the CDR3 is TGCGCCAGCAGCCAAGAGTGGGGTGAGCAGTTCTTC. This chain joins TRBV4-1 and TRBJ2-1; D is unresolved. CDR3 size: 12 residues. The V and J ends lost 0 bases and 9 bases respectively, with 6 bases between them. CDR1 MGHRA and CDR2 YSYEKL come from the germline V gene.

This clone was seen more than once but under ten times. The V call is TRBV9, the J call TRBJ1-5; D might be TRBD1 (6 bases). V lost 3 bases, J lost 5 bases, and 18 bases lay in between. Germline V gene lookup returns CDR1 SGDLS and CDR2 YYNGEE. The CDR3 is 16 amino acids. This chain's CDR3 is CASSAGGWTADQPQHF. The CDR3 DNA sequence: TGTGCCAGCAGCGCTGGGGGTTGGACAGCCGATCAGCCCCAGCATTTT.

This clone was seen once. The chain links TRBV20-1 to TRBJ1-1; D ambiguous. CDR3 length: 11 residues. Trimming removed 3 bases from V and 11 bases from J, with 13 bases in between. Germline V CDR1 and CDR2: DFQATT, SNEGSKA (reference sequence). Here the CDR3 reads CSARITGAAFF. CDR3 nucleotides: TGCAGTGCTAGGATAACGGGTGCCGCTTTCTTT.

The V gene is TRBV1, the J gene TRBJ2-1; TRBD2 was called by the table and not checked on the DNA. TRBV1 is a documented pseudogene. The CDR3 consists of 19 residues. CDR3 bases: TGCACCAGCAGCCAAAGGGGAAGCGGGACGCCACCTACTCGGAGTGAGCAGTTCTTC. Translated, it gives CTSSQRGSGTPPTRSEQFF.

The chain couples TRBV9 to TRBJ2-6; D is unclear. The length of the CDR3 is 16 residues. The germline gives CDR1 SGDLS, CDR2 YYNGEE. V dropped 0 bases and J dropped 0 bases, with 7 bases sitting between them. In DNA, the CDR3 is TGTGCCAGCAGCGTAGACAGCCGCTCTGGGGCCAACGTCCTGACTTTC. Translated: CASSVDSRSGANVLTF.

For this clone: This CDR3 fails to terminate in the conserved phenylalanine or tryptophan, so it likely reflects a read error. Because the CDR3's place on the DNA is in doubt, the DNA is left out and the CDR3 is given as listed by TCRdb. CDR3 protein: CASSLAAPTGTG. The chain has TRBV5-6 and TRBJ2-3; the table's TRBD1 call for D was not verified on the DNA. Ends included, the CDR3 has 12 residues. Per the germline V gene, CDR1 is SGHDT and CDR2 is YYEEEE.

This clone was seen only once. J is TRBJ1-5 and V is TRBV6-1, with 7 bases lining up with TRBD1. J lost 2 bases, V lost 5 bases, and 3 bases had no gene match. The CDR3 extends over 14 amino acids. CDR1 is MNHNS, CDR2 SASEGT, per germline. The CDR3 nucleotides read TGTGCCAGCAGTAATACAGGGGGCAATCAGCCCCAGCATTTT. Translating it yields CASSNTGGNQPQHF.

A note on this clone: Other nucleotide sequences in the sample specify the same CDR3. The chain links TRBV28 to TRBJ1-2; TRBD1 might be the D (5 bases). Trimming cost V 2 bases and J 4 bases, with 11 bases left between them. Germline V CDR1 and CDR2: MDHEN, SYDVKM. The CDR3 is 14 amino acids. This chain's CDR3 is CASSLGAGIYGYTF. The CDR3 DNA sequence: TGTGCCAGCAGTTTAGGAGCAGGGATCTATGGCTACACCTTC.

This clone was seen only a few times. The rearrangement links TRBV25-1 to TRBJ2-5; 7 bases are a match to TRBD2. Trimming at V came to 3 bases and at J to 5 bases, leaving 15 bases not matched to a gene. CDR3 length equals 17 residues. The germline V gene has CDR1 MGHDK and CDR2 SYGVNS. DNA for the CDR3: TGTGCCAGCAGTGAGGCCAAGCGGGACGGGAGATGGGAGACCCAGTACTTC. Residues: CASSEAKRDGRWETQYF.

J is TRBJ1-3 and V is TRBV30, with D possibly matching TRBD1 (6 bases). CDR1 and CDR2 (germline): GTSNPN, SVGIG (reference sequence). CDR3 length equals 13 residues. V lost 3 bases and J lost 11, with 17 bases in between. CDR3 sequence: CAWSDNRDGPIYF. The CDR3 nucleotides are TGTGCCTGGAGCGACAACAGGGACGGGCCCATATATTTT.

The sample holds one count of this clone. This may be a read error, as it is one base from a much larger clone. The same CDR3 is also encoded by other DNA sequences in this sample. The V and J genes are TRBV7-9 and TRBJ2-7; D perhaps matches TRBD2 (5 bases). Germline V gene lookup returns CDR1 SEHNR and CDR2 FQNEAQ (reference sequence). CDR3 length equals 15 residues. The CDR3 nucleotides are TGTGCTAGCGTTCCAGGCACATCACCCCTGGTCGAGCAGTACTTC. The encoded protein is CASVPGTSPLVEQYF.

The chain has TRBV2 and TRBJ2-7; no clear D gene. Trimming pared 10 bases from V and 2 bases from J, leaving 15 bases between. The CDR3 totals 13 residues. Germline CDR1 and CDR2: SNHLY and FYNNEI. The CDR3 region is CATQKEETYEQYF. CDR3 sequence (DNA): TGTGCCACCCAGAAGGAAGAAACCTACGAGCAGTACTTC. Full variable domain (missing parts from reference TRBV2 and TRBJ2-7): EPEVTQTPSHQVTQMGQEVILRCVPISNHLYFYWYRQILGQKVEFLVSFYNNEISEKSEIFDDQFSVERPDGSNFTLKIRSTKLEDSAMYFCATQKEETYEQYFGPGTRLTVT.

The chain joins TRBV28 to TRBJ2-7, with a tentative D call TRBD1 (5 bases). This CDR3 spans 13 amino acids. Trimming cost V 7 bases and J 7 bases, with 17 bases left between them. Germline CDR1 reads MDHEN; CDR2 reads SYDVKM. For the CDR3, the DNA is TGTGCCAGCAACTACCCCGCAGGGAAGGAGCAGTACTTC. As protein: CASNYPAGKEQYF. Together with reference TRBV28 and TRBJ2-7, the CDR3 gives the full variable domain: DVKVTQSSRYLVKRTGEKVFLECVQDMDHENMFWYRQDPGLGLRLIYFSYDVKMKEKGDIPEGYSVSREKKERFSLILESASTNQTSMYLCASNYPAGKEQYFGPGTRLTVT.

V is TRBV28 and J is TRBJ1-2; D unclear. Germline lookup yields CDR1 MDHEN and CDR2 SYDVKM. The CDR3 is 15 amino acids. V was pared by 6 bases and J by 4 bases, with 18 bases between. The CDR3 DNA follows: TGTGCCAGCAGACCGCGTCTCAGATCGGTCTATGGCTACACCTTC. Its translation is CASRPRLRSVYGYTF.

The chain carries TRBV28 and TRBJ2-7; 7 bases fit TRBD2. J was trimmed by 8 bases and V by 8 bases; bases with no gene match: 21. The CDR3 is 16 amino acids. Germline V gene sequence: CDR1 MDHEN, CDR2 SYDVKM. CDR3: CASSPSAGVPHQKQYF. The CDR3, as DNA: TGTGCCAGCTCTCCCTCGGCGGGAGTGCCCCACCAGAAGCAGTACTTC. The full variable domain, with the rest looked up from reference TRBV28 and TRBJ2-7, is DVKVTQSSRYLVKRTGEKVFLECVQDMDHENMFWYRQDPGLGLRLIYFSYDVKMKEKGDIPEGYSVSREKKERFSLILESASTNQTSMYLCASSPSAGVPHQKQYFGPGTRLTVT.

The chain joins TRBV11-2 to TRBJ2-3; 12 positions agree with TRBD2. The ends lost 2 bases at V and 3 bases at J; junction bases unmatched: 3. The CDR3 extends over 16 amino acids. Germline V gives CDR1 SGHAT, CDR2 FQNNGV. CDR3: CASSLMTSGRTDTQYF. DNA of the CDR3: TGTGCCAGCAGCTTAATGACTAGCGGGAGAACAGATACGCAGTATTTT.

Concerning this clone itself: At one boundary the junction diverges from the germline segment, which might be a read error. The chain carries TRBV10-3 and TRBJ2-7; D is possibly TRBD2 (5 bases). The CDR3 is 13 residues long. The V gene's germline CDR1 is ENHRY and CDR2 SYGVKD. The chain's CDR3 is CASSSGLLGEQYF. DNA of the CDR3: TGTGCCAGCAGTTCCGGACTTCTCGGGGAGCAGTACTTC.

The chain is built from TRBV7-8 and TRBJ2-1, with 8 positions matching TRBD2. The J segment lost 4 bases and the V segment lost 5 bases, leaving 4 bases of the junction unmatched. The CDR3 is 14 amino acids. Germline-derived CDR1 and CDR2 are SGHVS and FQNEAQ. In nucleotides, the CDR3 is TGTGCCAGCAGCCGCAGCGGGGGATACAATGAGCAGTTCTTC. This codes for CASSRSGGYNEQFF.

This clone was detected a few times. The chain employs TRBV27 and TRBJ2-6; D is uncertain. Trimming pared 6 bases from V and 3 bases from J, leaving 12 bases between. The CDR3 is 15 residues long. Germline loops: CDR1 MNHEY, CDR2 SMNVEV (reference sequence). The CDR3, as DNA: TGTGCCAGCAGGTATGCCTTGAGTGGGGCCAACGTCCTGACTTTC. Amino acid sequence: CASRYALSGANVLTF.